This T cell receptor beta chain appears in the sequencing data of a study of T cell responses to AZD1222 COVID-19 vaccine. General study points: All repertoire sampling was performed exclusively after the peak T cell response.

V was pared by 0 bases and J by 0 bases, with 11 bases between. CDR3 length: 17 residues. Looked up from germline, CDR1 is LGHNT and CDR2 is FRNRAP. The assay was immunoSEQ multiplex PCR, and TCRdb's table has in-frame clones only and misses some. The sample consists of 130,000 to 150,000 clones, 75% to 95% of them appearing once. A remark on this clone: Its antigen is not identified.

J is TRBJ2-2 and V is TRBV12-5; D is undetermined. This receptor was identified in an adult in good health. The material was peripheral blood, obtained on day 0 of MenACWY control vaccination. The CDR3 reads CASGLVPTGSNTGELFF. DNA for the CDR3: TGTGCTAGTGGTTTGGTTCCTACCGGTTCGAACACCGGGGAGCTGTTTTTT.